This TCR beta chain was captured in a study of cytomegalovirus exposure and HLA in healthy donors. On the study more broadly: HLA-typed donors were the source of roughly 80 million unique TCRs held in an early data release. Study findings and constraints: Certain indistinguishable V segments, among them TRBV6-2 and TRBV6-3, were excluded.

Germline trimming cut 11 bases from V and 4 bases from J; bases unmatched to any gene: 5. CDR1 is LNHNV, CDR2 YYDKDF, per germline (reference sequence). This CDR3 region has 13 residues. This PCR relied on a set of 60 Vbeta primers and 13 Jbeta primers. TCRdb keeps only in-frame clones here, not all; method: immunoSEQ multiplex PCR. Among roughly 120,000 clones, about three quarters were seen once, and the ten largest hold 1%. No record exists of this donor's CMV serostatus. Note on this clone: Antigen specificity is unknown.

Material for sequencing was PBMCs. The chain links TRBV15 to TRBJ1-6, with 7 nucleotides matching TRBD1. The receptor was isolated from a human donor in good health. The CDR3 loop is CAHQQGYNSPLHF. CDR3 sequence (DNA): TGTGCCCACCAACAGGGGTATAATTCACCCCTCCACTTT.